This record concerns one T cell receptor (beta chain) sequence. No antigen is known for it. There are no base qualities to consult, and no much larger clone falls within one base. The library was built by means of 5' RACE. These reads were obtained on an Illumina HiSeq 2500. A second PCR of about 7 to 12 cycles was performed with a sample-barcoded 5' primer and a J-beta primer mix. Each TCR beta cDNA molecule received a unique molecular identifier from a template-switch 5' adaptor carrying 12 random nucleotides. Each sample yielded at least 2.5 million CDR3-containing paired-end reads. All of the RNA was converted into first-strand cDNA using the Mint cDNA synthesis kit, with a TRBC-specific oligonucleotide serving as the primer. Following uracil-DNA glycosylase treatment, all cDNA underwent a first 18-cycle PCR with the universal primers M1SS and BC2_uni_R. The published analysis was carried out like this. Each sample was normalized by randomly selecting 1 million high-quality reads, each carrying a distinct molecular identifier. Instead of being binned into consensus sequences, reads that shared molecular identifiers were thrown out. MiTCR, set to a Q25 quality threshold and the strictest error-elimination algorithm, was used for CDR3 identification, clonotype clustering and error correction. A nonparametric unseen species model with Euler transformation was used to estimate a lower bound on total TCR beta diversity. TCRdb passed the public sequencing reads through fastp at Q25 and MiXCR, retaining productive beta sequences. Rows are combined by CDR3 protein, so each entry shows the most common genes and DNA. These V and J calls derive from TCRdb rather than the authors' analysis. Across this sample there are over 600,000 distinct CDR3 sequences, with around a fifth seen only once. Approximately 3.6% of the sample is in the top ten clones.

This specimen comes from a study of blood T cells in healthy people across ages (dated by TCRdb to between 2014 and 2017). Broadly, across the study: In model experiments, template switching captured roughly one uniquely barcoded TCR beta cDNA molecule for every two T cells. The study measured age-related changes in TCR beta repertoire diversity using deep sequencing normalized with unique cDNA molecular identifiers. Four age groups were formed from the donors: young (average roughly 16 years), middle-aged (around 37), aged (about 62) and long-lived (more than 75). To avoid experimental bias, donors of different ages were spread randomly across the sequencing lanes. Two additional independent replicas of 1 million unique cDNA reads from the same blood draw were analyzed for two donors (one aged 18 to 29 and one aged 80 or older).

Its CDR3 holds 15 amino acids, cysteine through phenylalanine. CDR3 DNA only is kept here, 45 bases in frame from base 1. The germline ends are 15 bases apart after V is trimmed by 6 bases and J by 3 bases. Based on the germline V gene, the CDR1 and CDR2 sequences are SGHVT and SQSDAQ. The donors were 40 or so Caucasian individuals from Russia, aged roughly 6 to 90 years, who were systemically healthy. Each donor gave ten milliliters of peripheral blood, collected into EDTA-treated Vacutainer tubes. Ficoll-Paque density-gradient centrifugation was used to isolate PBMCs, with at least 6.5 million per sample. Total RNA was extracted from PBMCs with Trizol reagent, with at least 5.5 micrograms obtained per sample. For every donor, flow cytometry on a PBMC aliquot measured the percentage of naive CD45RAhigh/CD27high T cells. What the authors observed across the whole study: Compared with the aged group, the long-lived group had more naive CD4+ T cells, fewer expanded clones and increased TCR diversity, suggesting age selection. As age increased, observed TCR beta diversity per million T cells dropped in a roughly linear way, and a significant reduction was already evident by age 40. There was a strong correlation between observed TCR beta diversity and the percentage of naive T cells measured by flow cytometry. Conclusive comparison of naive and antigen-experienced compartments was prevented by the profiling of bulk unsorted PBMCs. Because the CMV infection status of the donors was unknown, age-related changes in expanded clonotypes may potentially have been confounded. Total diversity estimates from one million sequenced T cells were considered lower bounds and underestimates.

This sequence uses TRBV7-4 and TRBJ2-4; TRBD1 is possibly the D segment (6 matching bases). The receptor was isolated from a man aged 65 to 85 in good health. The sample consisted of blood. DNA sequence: TGTGCCAGCAGAAGGGGGTTCAGGTACAAAAACATTCAGTACTTC. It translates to CASRRGFRYKNIQYF.